This T cell receptor (beta chain) was obtained from a study of T cell changes during pregnancy in multiple sclerosis. Sequencing was performed with immunoSEQ multiplex PCR; in TCRdb, only in-frame clones are kept and a portion is missing. Among about 73,000 clones listed, 90% to 95% were seen once. CDR1 and CDR2 (germline): LNHDA, SQIVND (reference sequence). The CDR3 loop spans 14 amino acids. V dropped 5 bases and J dropped 6; count of bases not matched to a gene: 9. Here the sequenced sample was peripheral blood, taken in the second trimester of pregnancy. The sequence was obtained from a female donor in good health, enrolled as a control in a pregnancy study. This chain connects TRBV19 to TRBJ1-1; 7 positions match TRBD1. CDR3 nucleotide sequence: TGTGCCAGTAGTTTGAAACAGGGGCGGCCTGAAGCTTTCTTT. It specifies CASSLKQGRPEAFF.